Detailed here is one T cell receptor beta chain. Its cognate antigen is unknown. The entry originates in a study of CD8 T cells in ankylosing spondylitis. Whole-study results and caveats: The study looked at matched synovial fluid samples from ankylosing spondylitis patients. Disease-linked clones were reported to be significantly enriched there. It appeared that ankylosing spondylitis blood was characterized by a TCR beta motif of about eight highly homologous variants. CD8+ cells made up the disease-linked clones, which were relatively rare in peripheral blood.

V was clipped by 7 bases and J by 4 bases, with 10 bases between them. Germline V gene sequence: CDR1 SNHLY, CDR2 FYNNEI. The CDR3 has 12 residues. The authors made TCR beta libraries by quantitative 5'-RACE with molecular barcodes. From the 5' RACE reads, TCRdb called clonotypes with MiXCR, one entry per CDR3 protein. The sample records roughly 150,000 distinct CDR3 sequences, roughly 34% being singletons. The rearrangement uses TRBV2 and TRBJ1-2; D is unresolved. Sequences were obtained from synovial fluid, either unsorted or a sorted T cell fraction (not recorded which). The sequence derives from a male donor with ankylosing spondylitis. Written as DNA, the CDR3 is TGTGCCAGCAACCTGCGGGCCTATGGCTACACCTTC. It codes for CASNLRAYGYTF. The variable domain in full, completed from reference TRBV2 and TRBJ1-2, reads EPEVTQTPSHQVTQMGQEVILRCVPISNHLYFYWYRQILGQKVEFLVSFYNNEISEKSEIFDDQFSVERPDGSNFTLKIRSTKLEDSAMYFCASNLRAYGYTFGSGTRLTVV.